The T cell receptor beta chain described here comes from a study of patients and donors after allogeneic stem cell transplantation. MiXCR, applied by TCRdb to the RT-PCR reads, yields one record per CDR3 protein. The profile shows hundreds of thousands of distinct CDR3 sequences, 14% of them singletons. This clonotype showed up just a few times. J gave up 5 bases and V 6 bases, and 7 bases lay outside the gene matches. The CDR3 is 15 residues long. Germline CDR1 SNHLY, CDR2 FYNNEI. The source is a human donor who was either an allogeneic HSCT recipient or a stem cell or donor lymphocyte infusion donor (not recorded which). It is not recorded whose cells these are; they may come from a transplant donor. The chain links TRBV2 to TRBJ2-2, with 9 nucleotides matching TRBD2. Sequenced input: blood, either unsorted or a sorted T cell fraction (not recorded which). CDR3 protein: CASSLAGRRTGELFF. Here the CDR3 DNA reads TGTGCCAGCAGCCTAGCGGGACGGCGAACCGGGGAGCTGTTTTTT.